These 24 T cell receptor beta chains were all obtained from the same sample, sequenced in a study of blood T cell repertoires in COVID-19. Assay used: immunoSEQ multiplex PCR; TCRdb lists only in-frame clones, some missing. The table shows around 69,000 clones, with around 84% occurring only once. The specimen sequenced was peripheral blood. These receptors all come from a man aged 45-65 years with active COVID-19.

The rearrangement joins TRBV5-4 to TRBJ2-2; D may be TRBD1 (6 bases). The germline CDR1 and CDR2 sequences are SGHNT and YYREEE (reference sequence). V was pared by 0 bases and J by 3 bases, with 12 bases between. The CDR3 extends over 16 amino acids. CDR3 sequence reads: CASSLAGRGYTGELFF. The CDR3, as DNA: TGTGCCAGCAGCTTGGCCGGCAGGGGTTACACCGGGGAGCTGTTTTTT.

There are a few counts of this clone. The V gene is TRBV24-1, the J gene TRBJ1-3; D possibly corresponds to TRBD1 (5 bases). Germline V CDR1 and CDR2: KGHDR, SFDVKD. This CDR3 comprises 15 residues. Trimming took off 3 bases at V and 9 bases at J, with 17 bases between the two ends. The CDR3 loop reads CATSDIRDPGGTIYF. CDR3 DNA: TGTGCCACCAGTGATATCCGGGACCCGGGGGGCACCATATATTTT.

The chain carries TRBV5-1 and TRBJ1-5; D may be TRBD1 (5 bases). The CDR3 loop spans 16 amino acids. Trimming took off 0 bases at V and 6 bases at J, with 16 bases between the two ends. Germline assignment: CDR1 SGHRS and CDR2 YFSETQ. The chain's CDR3 is CASSLARGGIGQPQHF. DNA for the CDR3: TGCGCCAGCAGCTTGGCGAGGGGAGGCATCGGTCAGCCCCAGCATTTT.

The chain joins TRBV12-3 or TRBV12-4 to TRBJ1-5, with a possible D match to TRBD1 (6 bases). The CDR3 covers 13 residues. V lost 6 bases to trimming and J lost 3 bases, with 9 bases between them. In DNA form, the CDR3 reads TGTGCCAGCAGGCCAGGGGACAATCAGCCCCAGCATTTT. This translates into CASRPGDNQPQHF.

This clone was picked up one time. The rearrangement links TRBV2 to TRBJ2-7; D ambiguous. Trimming shortened V by 3 bases and J by 4 bases, and 10 bases separated the two germline ends. CDR1 and CDR2 from the germline V gene are SNHLY and FYNNEI. This CDR3 is 13 amino acids long. The CDR3 coding sequence is TGTGCCAGCAGTGACTGGAGACCTTACGAGCAGTACGTC. Protein: CASSDWRPYEQYV.

Only a few counts were recorded for this clone. The gene calls are TRBV4-2 and TRBJ2-2; 12 bases are shared with TRBD2. Germline V lookup: CDR1 LGHNA, CDR2 YNFKEQ. V gave up 3 bases and J gave up 6 bases; unmatched junction bases: 8. The CDR3 has 17 residues. The CDR3 region is CASSHLLGTSGPGELFF. The CDR3 bases are TGTGCCAGCAGCCATCTTCTAGGGACTAGCGGGCCCGGGGAGCTGTTTTTT.

The chain combines TRBV24-1 with TRBJ1-5; D is unresolved. The CDR3 totals 13 residues. Germline V gene sequence: CDR1 KGHDR, CDR2 SFDVKD. Trimming left V 6 bases short and J 6 bases short, with 11 bases between. For the CDR3, the DNA is TGTGCCACCAGTCTGGGTCCGGGTCAGCCCCAGCATTTT. Protein sequence: CATSLGPGQPQHF.

The chain has TRBV19 and TRBJ2-3, with TRBD2 matching over 10 bases. The CDR3 is 16 residues long. The V gene's germline CDR1 is LNHDA and CDR2 SQIVND (reference sequence). Germline trimming cut 2 bases from V and 2 bases from J; bases unmatched to any gene: 4. CDR3 coding DNA: TGTGCCAGTAGTATAACTAGCGGGGTGTCCACAGATACGCAGTATTTT. The encoded protein is CASSITSGVSTDTQYF.

There are a few counts of this clone. The chain has TRBV14 and TRBJ2-2; tentative D call: TRBD1 (5 bases). V was cut by 3 bases and J by 4 bases, with 12 bases left in between. The CDR3 extends over 15 amino acids. CDR1 and CDR2 (germline): SGHDN, FVKESK. CDR3 region: CASSQAGPSTGELFF. The CDR3 nucleotides are TGTGCCAGCAGCCAGGCAGGGCCCTCCACCGGGGAGCTGTTTTTT.

The rearrangement links TRBV2 to TRBJ2-7; TRBD1 matches 8 bases. Unmatched junction bases numbered 6, after V lost 6 bases and J lost 5 bases. The CDR3 is made up of 13 amino acids. CDR1 and CDR2 from the germline V gene are SNHLY and FYNNEI. CDR3: CASSPQGVDEQYF. CDR3 sequence (DNA): TGTGCCAGCAGCCCACAGGGGGTGGACGAGCAGTACTTC.

This clone is a singleton in its sample. CDR3 residues: CSARPGQGASYEQYV. The DNA for the CDR3 is TGCAGCGCCCGCCCCGGACAGGGGGCGTCGTACGAGCAGTACGTC. This chain links TRBV29-1 with TRBJ2-7, with 11 nucleotides matching TRBD1. In germline, CDR1 is SQVTM, CDR2 ANQGSEA. The CDR3 consists of 15 residues. J gave up 4 bases and V 7 bases, and 12 bases lay outside the gene matches.

This clone has a single count. The V gene is TRBV5-1, the J gene TRBJ1-2, with TRBD1 as a possible D gene (5 bases). Trimming removed 0 bases at V and 4 bases at J, with 13 bases between. This CDR3 has 15 residues. Per the germline V gene, CDR1 is SGHRS and CDR2 is YFSETQ. The CDR3 nucleotides read TGCGCCAGCAGCTTGGAGTCAGGCGGGGGCTATGGCTACACCTTC. It yields the protein CASSLESGGGYGYTF.

The V call is TRBV11-2, the J call TRBJ1-3; D unclear. The CDR3 spans 17 residues. Germline CDR1 and CDR2: SGHAT and FQNNGV. With 1 base removed from V and 0 bases from J, the gap between germline ends came to 13 bases. CDR3 loop: CASSLGGLESSGNTIYF. The CDR3 DNA reads TGTGCCAGCAGCTTAGGAGGGTTAGAGAGCTCTGGAAACACCATATATTTT.

V and J are TRBV7-8 and TRBJ1-6; D perhaps matches TRBD1 (6 bases). The CDR3 contains 17 residues. CDR1 and CDR2 (germline): SGHVS, FQNEAQ. Between the trimmed V and J ends, which lost 4 bases and 4 bases, there was a span of 17 bases. CDR3 amino acids: CASSYTTGTSYNSPLHF. The CDR3 coding sequence is TGTGCCAGCAGCTATACTACCGGGACAAGTTATAATTCACCCCTCCACTTT.

The chain carries TRBV3-1 (or the pseudogene TRBV3-2) and TRBJ2-2; possibly TRBD1 for D (6 bases). CDR3 length equals 17 residues. Trimming removed 1 base from V and 9 bases from J, with 21 bases in between. In germline, CDR1 is LGHDT, CDR2 YNNKEL (reference sequence). CDR3 nucleotide sequence: TGTGCCAGCAGCCAAGGGCGAGGGGGACGAACTGTGAGGGAGCTGTTTTTT. Its protein is CASSQGRGGRTVRELFF.

This clone was counted once. This rearrangement joins TRBV5-1 to TRBJ2-3; TRBD1 matches at 8 bases. Germline V gene sequence: CDR1 SGHRS, CDR2 YFSETQ. The V segment lost 4 bases and the J segment 0 bases; nucleotides outside the gene matches: 4. The CDR3 is 15 amino acids. The DNA of the CDR3 is TGCGCCAGCAGCGGGCGGACAGGGAGCACAGATACGCAGTATTTT. Its translation is CASSGRTGSTDTQYF. Complete variable domain (other parts from reference TRBV5-1 and TRBJ2-3): KAGVTQTPRYLIKTRGQQVTLSCSPISGHRSVSWYQQTPGQGLQFLFEYFSETQRNKGNFPGRFSGRQFSNSRSEMNVSTLELGDSALYLCASSGRTGSTDTQYFGPGTRLTVL.

The chain couples TRBV29-1 to TRBJ2-3, with 10 bases matching TRBD2. CDR3 size: 15 residues. Per germline, CDR1 SQVTM and CDR2 ANQGSEA. V shed 6 bases, J shed 0 bases, and the junction held 6 bases outside the gene matches. The CDR3 DNA follows: TGCAGCGTGGGAACTAGCGGGGCTAGCACAGATACGCAGTATTTT. Translating gives CSVGTSGASTDTQYF.

This clone was seen a single time. The chain is built from TRBV5-4 and TRBJ2-7; the D gene is possibly TRBD1 (6 bases). The V gene's germline CDR1 is SGHNT and CDR2 YYREEE (reference sequence). CDR3 size: 15 residues. The V end lost 1 base, the J end lost 0 bases, and 11 bases lay between the germline ends. CDR3 loop: CASSLRTVGSYEQYV. As DNA, the CDR3 is TGTGCCAGCAGCTTGAGGACAGTTGGCTCCTACGAGCAGTACGTC.

The count of this clone is one. The chain is built from TRBV7-9 and TRBJ1-1, with 7 bases that match TRBD1. Germline values: CDR1 SEHNR, CDR2 FQNEAQ (reference sequence). This CDR3 comprises 14 residues. With V trimmed by 3 bases and J by 5 bases, 6 bases remained unmatched. The DNA for the CDR3 is TGTGCCAGCAGCTTGTCAGGGGGAAAAACTGAAGCTTTCTTT. Its protein product is CASSLSGGKTEAFF. Together with reference TRBV7-9 and TRBJ1-1, the CDR3 gives the full variable domain: DTGVSQNPRHKITKRGQNVTFRCDPISEHNRLYWYRQTLGQGPEFLTYFQNEAQLEKSRLLSDRFSAERPKGSFSTLEIQRTEQGDSAMYLCASSLSGGKTEAFFGQGTRLTVV.

The chain uses TRBV19 and TRBJ2-5; 10 bases are shared with TRBD2. Germline V gene data show CDR1 as LNHDA and CDR2 as SQIVND (reference sequence). The CDR3 is 18 amino acids. V trimming: 0 bases; J trimming: 5 bases; junction bases outside the gene matches: 12. The CDR3 loop is CASSIDPDSGGAGETQYF. The CDR3 DNA is TGTGCCAGTAGTATAGACCCGGACAGCGGGGGGGCCGGGGAGACCCAGTACTTC.

V gene TRBV7-9 combines with J gene TRBJ2-2; TRBD1 agrees at 9 bases. Germline V gene sequence: CDR1 SEHNR, CDR2 FQNEAQ (reference sequence). This CDR3 has 14 residues. Trimming at V came to 5 bases and at J to 7 bases, leaving 5 bases not matched to a gene. The CDR3 loop is CASSAYRGHGELFF. The DNA for the CDR3 is TGTGCCAGCAGCGCCTACAGGGGGCACGGGGAGCTGTTTTTT.

The V gene is TRBV15, the J gene TRBJ1-2; the D gene is possibly TRBD1 (5 bases). CDR1 is LNHNV and CDR2 is YYDKDF in the germline V gene (reference sequence). V was shortened by 1 base and J by 3 bases, with 9 bases between the two germline ends. The CDR3 extends over 14 amino acids. The CDR3 sequence is CATSRGQGYYGYTF. CDR3 nucleotide sequence: TGTGCCACCAGCAGAGGGCAGGGCTACTATGGCTACACCTTC.

Here the CDR3 DNA reads TGCGCCAGCAGCTTGCAGGGTGGAAACTATGGCTACACCTTC. Residues: CASSLQGGNYGYTF. J is TRBJ1-2 and V is TRBV5-1; weak D call: TRBD1 (5 bases). The length of the CDR3 is 14 residues. The ends were cut back, 1 base at V and 2 bases at J, with 9 bases in the middle. CDR1 is SGHRS and CDR2 is YFSETQ in the germline V gene.

The genes are TRBV19 and TRBJ2-1; TRBD2 matches at 9 bases. The V segment lost 5 bases and the J segment 1 base; nucleotides outside the gene matches: 15. From germline, CDR1 is LNHDA and CDR2 SQIVND (reference sequence). The CDR3 covers 19 residues. The CDR3 sequence: CASSQSGGHHKRSYNEQFF. The CDR3 region has the DNA TGTGCCAGTAGTCAGAGCGGGGGGCACCACAAAAGGTCCTACAATGAGCAGTTCTTC.